Given below is one TCR beta chain in context. Here immunoSEQ multiplex PCR was the method, and the copy in TCRdb shows in-frame clones only, minus some. The sample lists 400,000 to 500,000 clones, roughly 90% occurring once. This sample is part of a study of control samples from healthy donors and cancer patients. This CDR3 is built from 13 residues. V lost 6 bases and J lost 5, with 13 bases in between. Germline CDR1 and CDR2: MNHEY and SVGAGI. V and J are TRBV6-5 and TRBJ1-1; TRBD1 might be the D (5 bases). The source of this sequence is a man aged 40-55 years with head and neck cancer. Sequencing was carried out using PBMCs. CDR3 nucleotides: TGTGCCAGCAGGACCCTTCGGGGGACTGAAGCTTTCTTT. Translated, it gives CASRTLRGTEAFF.